The next 6 T cell receptor beta chains were all read from a single sample in a study of low-dose radiotherapy and immunotherapy resistance in tumors. The sample's time point: before trial treatment. TRAV- and TRBV-specific primers, spanning alpha and beta chains, primed first-strand cDNA. Using a constant-region primer together with a V-primer adapter, TCRs were subjected to around 20 PCR cycles of amplification. TCRdb re-called the reads with MiXCR, one entry per CDR3 protein. Among fewer than 95,000 distinct CDR3 sequences listed, around 9.2% were seen once. The material sequenced was PBMCs, taken before treatment. The receptors derive from a male donor with prostate cancer.

This clonotype was seen only once. The chain carries TRBV4-2 and TRBJ1-5; no definite D call. The CDR3 contains 15 residues. V lost 0 bases to trimming and J lost 5 bases, with 11 bases between them. From germline, CDR1 is LGHNA and CDR2 YNFKEQ. DNA for the CDR3: TGTGCCAGCAGCCAAGATTTAATGGGTTATCAGCCCCAGCATTTT. As protein: CASSQDLMGYQPQHF.

Ten or more counts support this clonotype. This sequence joins TRBV5-4 and TRBJ2-2; D is possibly TRBD2 (5 bases). Germline-derived CDR1 and CDR2 are SGHNT and YYREEE (reference sequence). The CDR3 loop spans 16 amino acids. V was shortened by 0 bases and J by 0 bases, with 9 bases between the two germline ends. The DNA for the CDR3 is TGTGCCAGCAGCTTGGAGAGCGGAACGAACACCGGGGAGCTGTTTTTT. Encoded protein: CASSLESGTNTGELFF.

This clonotype came up many times. This sequence joins TRBV9 and TRBJ2-4, with 11 positions matching TRBD2. CDR1 is SGDLS and CDR2 is YYNGEE in the germline V gene. Trimming took 0 bases from V and 6 from J; bases not matched to a gene: 8. This CDR3 has 17 amino acids. CDR3 loop: CASSVDASGRSGNIQYF. The CDR3 DNA reads TGTGCCAGCAGCGTAGATGCTAGCGGGAGGTCGGGAAACATTCAGTACTTC.

This clonotype was observed many times. The chain's CDR3 is CASSDRNVAFF. In nucleotides, the CDR3 is TGTGCCAGCAGTGACCGGAATGTAGCTTTCTTT. The chain carries TRBV6-2 or TRBV6-3 and TRBJ1-1; D is ambiguous. CDR3 size: 11 residues. In germline, CDR1 is MNHEY, CDR2 SVGEGT. V lost 5 bases to trimming and J lost 10 bases, with 11 bases between them.

The table lists this clonotype with many counts. The J gene is TRBJ2-1, the V gene TRBV6-6; D is perhaps TRBD1 or TRBD2 (7 bases each). The germline gives CDR1 MNHNY, CDR2 SVGAGI (reference sequence). CDR3 length: 18 amino acids. Trimming left V 2 bases short and J 4 bases short, with 21 bases between. CDR3 loop: CASSYASGGGVGYNEQFF. For the CDR3, the DNA is TGTGCCAGCAGTTACGCATCAGGGGGGGGGGTCGGGTACAATGAGCAGTTCTTC.

This clonotype occurred many times. V and J are TRBV6-1 and TRBJ2-3, with D possibly TRBD1 on 6 matching bases. This CDR3 has 14 residues. V lost 7 bases to trimming and J lost 12 bases, with 23 bases between them. Germline V gene sequence: CDR1 MNHNS, CDR2 SASEGT. The CDR3 nucleotides read TGTGCCAGCATCCCTTCGAATCAGGGGCCCACCCAGTATTTT. Its protein is CASIPSNQGPTQYF.